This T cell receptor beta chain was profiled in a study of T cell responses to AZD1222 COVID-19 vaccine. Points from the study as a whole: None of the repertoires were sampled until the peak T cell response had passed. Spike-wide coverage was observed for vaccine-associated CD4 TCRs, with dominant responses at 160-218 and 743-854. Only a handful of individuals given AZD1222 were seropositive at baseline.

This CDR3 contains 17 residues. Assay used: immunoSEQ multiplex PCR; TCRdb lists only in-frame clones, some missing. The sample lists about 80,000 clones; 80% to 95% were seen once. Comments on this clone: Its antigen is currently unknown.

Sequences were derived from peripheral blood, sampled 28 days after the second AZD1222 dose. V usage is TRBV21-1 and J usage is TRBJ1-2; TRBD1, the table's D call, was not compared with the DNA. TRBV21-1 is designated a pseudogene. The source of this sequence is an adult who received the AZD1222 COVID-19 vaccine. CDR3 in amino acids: CASNRRDRVCSDYGYTF. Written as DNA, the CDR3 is TGTGCCAGCAACCGCCGGGACAGGGTTTGTTCTGACTATGGCTACACCTTC.